This T cell receptor beta chain appears in the sequencing data of a study of OX40 agonist ivuxolimab in advanced cancers. Whole-study results and caveats: Determination of antigen specificity was not performed for the expanded peripheral T cells.

Notes on this clone: Its antigen is unknown.

Libraries were prepared by immunoSEQ multiplex PCR; TCRdb keeps only in-frame clonotypes and omits some of them. The table includes roughly 97,000 clones, roughly 90% detected once. Excluded were patients having autoimmune disease history or systemic immunosuppression. This CDR3 has 15 residues. Trimming stripped 5 bases from V and 1 base from J, with 17 bases between. The germline gives CDR1 GTSNPN, CDR2 SVGIG (reference sequence). This receptor was identified in an adult with an advanced solid tumor such as melanoma, head and neck, liver or kidney cancer. The rearrangement uses TRBV30 and TRBJ1-1, with a possible D match to TRBD1 (6 bases). The sample was CD4+ or CD8+ T cells sorted from blood, taken in a trial of the OX40 agonist ivuxolimab. The CDR3 spells CAWVLPTTGNTEAFF. In nucleotides, the CDR3 is TGTGCCTGGGTTCTCCCCACGACAGGGAACACTGAAGCTTTCTTT.